This entry lists 3 T cell receptor beta chains sequenced from one sample in a study of human T cells and chemical hapten exposure. As to time point: pre-sensitization, week 0. Treatment meaning: therapeutic diphenylcyclopropenone sensitization with weekly scalp DPC. TCRdb redid the calling of the RACE reads with MiXCR, one entry per CDR3 protein. The sample carries about 40,000 distinct CDR3 sequences, 8% to 11% recorded once. The source material was whole blood, sampled in connection with sensitization to the hapten diphenylcyclopropenone (DPC). All receptors derive from a man aged 25-45 years with alopecia areata. Some clones in this sample may be carry-over from other donors' samples.

The CDR3 DNA sequence: TGCGCCAGCATCTTTGGGCCGCGCTACGAGCAGTACGTC. Translation gives CASIFGPRYEQYV. The rearrangement joins TRBV5-1 to TRBJ2-7; D unresolved. Trimming removed 6 bases at V and 3 bases at J, with 13 bases between. CDR1 is SGHRS and CDR2 is YFSETQ in the germline V gene. The CDR3 has 13 residues.

Of note for this clonotype: A single base separates this from a much larger clone, so it may be a read error. The V gene is TRBV6-2 or TRBV6-3, the J gene TRBJ2-7, with D hard to call. V gave up 9 bases and J gave up 0 bases, with 9 bases separating them. Germline CDR1 and CDR2: MNHEY and SVGEGT. The CDR3 covers 12 residues. The CDR3 here is CARSPASYEQYF. DNA for the CDR3: TGTGCCAGAAGTCCGGCCTCCTACGAGCAGTACTTC.

This clonotype appeared many times. This rearrangement joins TRBV7-9 to TRBJ1-5, with D tentatively TRBD1 (5 bases). V dropped 10 bases and J dropped 6 bases, with 22 bases sitting between them. Germline assignment: CDR1 SEHNR and CDR2 FQNEAQ (reference sequence). CDR3 size: 15 residues. The CDR3 reads CATNPMGVMSQPQHF. CDR3 nucleotide sequence: TGTGCCACCAATCCTATGGGGGTGATGAGTCAGCCCCAGCATTTT.